The sequence of this T cell receptor (beta chain) was determined in a study of cytotoxic CD8 clonotypes in ibrutinib-treated CLL. Findings of the study overall: Elevated clonality accompanied ibrutinib response, with a return toward baseline values at progression.

Some clones are missing from TCRdb's copy, which holds only in-frame ones; the method was immunoSEQ multiplex PCR. This table has 49,000 or so clones, about half appearing once. About this clone itself: What it binds is unknown.

This specimen was PBMCs, taken after 12 months of ibrutinib treatment. This TCR was recovered from a human donor with chronic lymphocytic leukemia.

CDR3 in DNA: TGCGCCAGCAGCTTGGCTAGCGGGAACACCGGGGAGCTGTTTTTT. Protein product: CASSLASGNTGELFF. This chain joins TRBV5-1 and TRBJ2-2; 7 bases are shared with TRBD2. The V segment lost 0 bases and the J segment 1 base; nucleotides outside the gene matches: 0. Germline loops: CDR1 SGHRS, CDR2 YFSETQ. The CDR3 runs to 15 residues. The full variable domain, with the rest looked up from reference TRBV5-1 and TRBJ2-2, is KAGVTQTPRYLIKTRGQQVTLSCSPISGHRSVSWYQQTPGQGLQFLFEYFSETQRNKGNFPGRFSGRQFSNSRSEMNVSTLELGDSALYLCASSLASGNTGELFFGEGSRLTVL.